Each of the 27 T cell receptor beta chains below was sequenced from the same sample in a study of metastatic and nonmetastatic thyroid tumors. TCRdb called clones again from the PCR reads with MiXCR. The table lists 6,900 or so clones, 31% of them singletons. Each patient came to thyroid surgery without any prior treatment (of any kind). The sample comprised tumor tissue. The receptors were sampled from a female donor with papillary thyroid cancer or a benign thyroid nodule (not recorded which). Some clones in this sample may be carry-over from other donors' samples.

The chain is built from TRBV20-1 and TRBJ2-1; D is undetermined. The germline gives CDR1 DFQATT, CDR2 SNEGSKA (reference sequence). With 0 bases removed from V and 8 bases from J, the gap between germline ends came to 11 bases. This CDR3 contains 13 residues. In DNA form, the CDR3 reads TGCAGTGCTAGAGAACTGACACGTGATGAGCAGTTCTTC. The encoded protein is CSARELTRDEQFF.

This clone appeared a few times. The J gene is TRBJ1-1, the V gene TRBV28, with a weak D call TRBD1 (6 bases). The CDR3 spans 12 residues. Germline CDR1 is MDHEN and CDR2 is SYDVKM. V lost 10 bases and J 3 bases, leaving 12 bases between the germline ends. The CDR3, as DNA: TGTGCCACTCAGCACAGGGACACTGAAGCTTTCTTT. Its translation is CATQHRDTEAFF.

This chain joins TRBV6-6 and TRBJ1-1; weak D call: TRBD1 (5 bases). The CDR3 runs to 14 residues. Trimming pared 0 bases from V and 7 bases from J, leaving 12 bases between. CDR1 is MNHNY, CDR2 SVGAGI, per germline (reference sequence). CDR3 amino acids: CASSYSGGWNEAFF. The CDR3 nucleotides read TGTGCCAGCAGTTACTCGGGGGGGTGGAATGAAGCTTTCTTT.

The DNA for the CDR3 is TGTGCCAGCAGCTTAGGGGCCGCACATAATTCACCCCTCCACTTT. Protein product: CASSLGAAHNSPLHF. V usage is TRBV11-2 and J usage is TRBJ1-6; D unclear. Germline CDR1 reads SGHAT; CDR2 reads FQNNGV. The CDR3 has 15 amino acids. Trimming took off 1 base at V and 5 bases at J, with 9 bases between the two ends. Full variable domain (remainder filled in from reference TRBV11-2 and TRBJ1-6): EAGVAQSPRYKIIEKRQSVAFWCNPISGHATLYWYQQILGQGPKLLIQFQNNGVVDDSQLPKDRFSAERLKGVDSTLKIQPAKLEDSAVYLCASSLGAAHNSPLHFGNGTRLTVT.

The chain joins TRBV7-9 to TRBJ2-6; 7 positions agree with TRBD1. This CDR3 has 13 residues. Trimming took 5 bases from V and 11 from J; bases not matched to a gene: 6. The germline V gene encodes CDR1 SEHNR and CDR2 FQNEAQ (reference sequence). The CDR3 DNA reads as TGTGCCAGCAGCCGACAGGGCACTGACGTCCTGACTTTC. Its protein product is CASSRQGTDVLTF. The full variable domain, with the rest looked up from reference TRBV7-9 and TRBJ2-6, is DTGVSQNPRHKITKRGQNVTFRCDPISEHNRLYWYRQTLGQGPEFLTYFQNEAQLEKSRLLSDRFSAERPKGSFSTLEIQRTEQGDSAMYLCASSRQGTDVLTFGAGSRLTVL.

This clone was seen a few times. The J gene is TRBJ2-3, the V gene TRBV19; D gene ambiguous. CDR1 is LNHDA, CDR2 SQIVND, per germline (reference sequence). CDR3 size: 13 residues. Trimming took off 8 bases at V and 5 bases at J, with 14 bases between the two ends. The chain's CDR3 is CASDHNDRDTQYF. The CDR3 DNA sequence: TGTGCCAGTGACCACAATGATCGAGATACGCAGTATTTT.

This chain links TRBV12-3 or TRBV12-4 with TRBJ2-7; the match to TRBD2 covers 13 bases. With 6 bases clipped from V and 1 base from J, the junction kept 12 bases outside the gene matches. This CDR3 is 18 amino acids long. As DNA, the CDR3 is TGTGCCAGCAGCCAGGCGGGACTAGCGGGACGGGGATCCTACGAGCAGTACTTC. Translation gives CASSQAGLAGRGSYEQYF.

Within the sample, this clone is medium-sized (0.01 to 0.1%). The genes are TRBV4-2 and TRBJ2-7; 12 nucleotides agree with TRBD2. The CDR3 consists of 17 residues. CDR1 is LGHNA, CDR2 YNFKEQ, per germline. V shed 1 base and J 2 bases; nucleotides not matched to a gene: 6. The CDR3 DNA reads TGTGCCAGCAGCCAAGGGAGAGGACTAGCGGGAACCTACGAGCAGTACTTC. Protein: CASSQGRGLAGTYEQYF.

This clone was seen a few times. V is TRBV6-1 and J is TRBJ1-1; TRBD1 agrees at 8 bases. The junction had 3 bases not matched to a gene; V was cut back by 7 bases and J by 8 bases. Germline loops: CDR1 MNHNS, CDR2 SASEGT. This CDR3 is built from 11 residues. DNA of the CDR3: TGTGCCAGCAACCGGGACAGGGAAGCTTTCTTT. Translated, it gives CASNRDREAFF.

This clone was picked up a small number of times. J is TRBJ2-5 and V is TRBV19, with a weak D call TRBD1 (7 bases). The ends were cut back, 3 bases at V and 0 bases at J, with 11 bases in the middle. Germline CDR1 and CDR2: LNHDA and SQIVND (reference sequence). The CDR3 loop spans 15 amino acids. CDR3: CASSIRGRNQETQYF. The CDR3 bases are TGTGCCAGTAGTATCAGGGGGAGGAACCAAGAGACCCAGTACTTC.

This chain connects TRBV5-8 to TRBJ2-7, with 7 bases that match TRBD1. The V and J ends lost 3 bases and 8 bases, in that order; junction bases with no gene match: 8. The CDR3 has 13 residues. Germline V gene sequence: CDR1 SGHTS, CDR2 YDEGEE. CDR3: CASSWDLTGKQYF. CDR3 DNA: TGTGCCAGCAGCTGGGACCTGACAGGGAAGCAGTACTTC.

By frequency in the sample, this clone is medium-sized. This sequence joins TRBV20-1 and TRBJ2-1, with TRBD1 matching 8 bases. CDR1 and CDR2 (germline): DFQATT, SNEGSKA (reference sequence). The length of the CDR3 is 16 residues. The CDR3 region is CSAFDGQGIFYNEQFF. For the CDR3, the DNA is TGCAGCGCATTCGACGGACAGGGAATTTTCTACAATGAGCAGTTCTTC.

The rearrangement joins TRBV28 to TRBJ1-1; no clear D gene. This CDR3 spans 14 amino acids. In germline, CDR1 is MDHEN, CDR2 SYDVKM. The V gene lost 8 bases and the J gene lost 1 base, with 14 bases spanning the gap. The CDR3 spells CASGRQAGNTEAFF. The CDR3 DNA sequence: TGTGCCAGCGGCCGCCAGGCAGGGAACACTGAAGCTTTCTTT. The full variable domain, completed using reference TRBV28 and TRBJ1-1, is DVKVTQSSRYLVKRTGEKVFLECVQDMDHENMFWYRQDPGLGLRLIYFSYDVKMKEKGDIPEGYSVSREKKERFSLILESASTNQTSMYLCASGRQAGNTEAFFGQGTRLTVV.

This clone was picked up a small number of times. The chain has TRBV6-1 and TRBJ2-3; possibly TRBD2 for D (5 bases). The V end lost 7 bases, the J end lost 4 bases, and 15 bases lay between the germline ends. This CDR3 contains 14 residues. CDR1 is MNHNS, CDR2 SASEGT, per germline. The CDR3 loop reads CASNSDTGSDTQYF. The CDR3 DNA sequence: TGTGCCAGCAATTCCGATACGGGGTCAGATACGCAGTATTTT.

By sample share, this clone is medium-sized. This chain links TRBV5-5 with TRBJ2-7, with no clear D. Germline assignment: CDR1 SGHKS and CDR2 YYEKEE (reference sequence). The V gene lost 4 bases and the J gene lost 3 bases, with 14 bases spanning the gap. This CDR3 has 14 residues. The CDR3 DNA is TGTGCCAGCAGCCGCCACCAGGCGCACTACGAGCAGTACTTC. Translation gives CASSRHQAHYEQYF.

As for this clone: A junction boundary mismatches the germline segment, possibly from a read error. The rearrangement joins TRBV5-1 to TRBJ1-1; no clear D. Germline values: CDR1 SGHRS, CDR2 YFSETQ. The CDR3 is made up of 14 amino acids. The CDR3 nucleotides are TGCGCCAGCAGCTTGATATACGTGAACACCGAAGCTTTCTTT. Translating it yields CASSLIYVNTEAFF. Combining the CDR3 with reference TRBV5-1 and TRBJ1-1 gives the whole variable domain KAGVTQTPRYLIKTRGQQVTLSCSPISGHRSVSWYQQTPGQGLQFLFEYFSETQRNKGNFPGRFSGRQFSNSRSEMNVSTLELGDSALYLCASSLIYVNTEAFFGQGTRLTVV.

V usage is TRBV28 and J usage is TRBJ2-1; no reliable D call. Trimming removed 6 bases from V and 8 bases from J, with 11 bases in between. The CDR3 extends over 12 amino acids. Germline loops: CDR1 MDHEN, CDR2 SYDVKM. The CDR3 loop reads CASSWAEYEQFF. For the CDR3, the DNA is TGTGCCAGCAGCTGGGCAGAATATGAGCAGTTCTTC.

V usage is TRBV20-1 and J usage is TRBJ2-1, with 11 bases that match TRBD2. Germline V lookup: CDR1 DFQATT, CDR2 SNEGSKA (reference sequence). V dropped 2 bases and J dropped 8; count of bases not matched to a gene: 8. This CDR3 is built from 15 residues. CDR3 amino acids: CSARRRLAGIHEQFF. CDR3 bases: TGCAGTGCTAGACGTCGACTAGCGGGAATTCATGAGCAGTTCTTC.

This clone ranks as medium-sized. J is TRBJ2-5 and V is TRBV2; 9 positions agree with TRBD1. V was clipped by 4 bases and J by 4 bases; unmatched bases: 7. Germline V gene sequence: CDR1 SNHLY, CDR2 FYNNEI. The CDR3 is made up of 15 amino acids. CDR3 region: CASSGGQGWGETQYF. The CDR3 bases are TGTGCCAGCAGTGGAGGACAGGGGTGGGGAGAGACCCAGTACTTC.

Here the CDR3 DNA reads TGTGCCAGTAGCCTGACCCGTGGGACAAACGATAATTCACCCCTCCACTTT. It yields the protein CASSLTRGTNDNSPLHF. V gene TRBV19 combines with J gene TRBJ1-6, with D perhaps matching TRBD1 (6 bases). The CDR3 length is 17 residues. Germline V gene lookup returns CDR1 LNHDA and CDR2 SQIVND (reference sequence). Trimming cost V 6 bases and J 5 bases, with 20 bases left between them.

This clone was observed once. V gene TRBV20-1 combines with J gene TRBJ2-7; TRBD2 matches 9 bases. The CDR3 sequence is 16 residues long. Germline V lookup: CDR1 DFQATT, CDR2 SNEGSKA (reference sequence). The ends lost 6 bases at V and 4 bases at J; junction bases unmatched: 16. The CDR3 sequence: CSATHGVAGGLYEQYF. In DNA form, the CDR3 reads TGCAGTGCCACCCACGGTGTGGCGGGAGGGTTATACGAGCAGTACTTC.

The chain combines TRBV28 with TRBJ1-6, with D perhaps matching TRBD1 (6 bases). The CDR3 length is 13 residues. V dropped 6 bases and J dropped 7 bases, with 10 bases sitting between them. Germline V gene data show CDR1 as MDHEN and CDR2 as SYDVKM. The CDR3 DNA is TGTGCCAGCAGGTGGGGGCCCAATTCACCCCTCCACTTT. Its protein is CASRWGPNSPLHF.

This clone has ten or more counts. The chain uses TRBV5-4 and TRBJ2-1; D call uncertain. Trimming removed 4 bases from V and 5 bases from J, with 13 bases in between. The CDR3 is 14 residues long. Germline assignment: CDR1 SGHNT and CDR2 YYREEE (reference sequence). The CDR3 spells CASSAIEFNNEQFF. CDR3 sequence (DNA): TGTGCCAGCAGCGCCATAGAATTTAACAATGAGCAGTTCTTC.

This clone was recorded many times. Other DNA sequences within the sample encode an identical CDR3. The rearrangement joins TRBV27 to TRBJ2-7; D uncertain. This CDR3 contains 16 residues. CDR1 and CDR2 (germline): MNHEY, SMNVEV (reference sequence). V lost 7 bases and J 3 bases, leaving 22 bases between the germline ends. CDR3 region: CASTPGPLRLFYEQYF. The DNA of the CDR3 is TGTGCCAGCACCCCCGGCCCTCTGCGGCTCTTCTACGAGCAGTACTTC.

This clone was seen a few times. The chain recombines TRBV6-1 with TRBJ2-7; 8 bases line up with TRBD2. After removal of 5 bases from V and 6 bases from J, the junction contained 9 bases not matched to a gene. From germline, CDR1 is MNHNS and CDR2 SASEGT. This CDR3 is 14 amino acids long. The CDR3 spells CASSRGLGSGEQYF. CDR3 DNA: TGTGCCAGCAGTCGGGGACTAGGGTCGGGCGAGCAGTACTTC.

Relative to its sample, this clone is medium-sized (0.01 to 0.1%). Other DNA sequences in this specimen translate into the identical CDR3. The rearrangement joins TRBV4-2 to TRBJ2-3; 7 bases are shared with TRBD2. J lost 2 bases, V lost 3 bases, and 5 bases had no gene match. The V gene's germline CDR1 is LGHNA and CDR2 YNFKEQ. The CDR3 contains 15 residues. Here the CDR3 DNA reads TGTGCCAGCAGCCACGTGACTAGCTACACAGATACGCAGTATTTT. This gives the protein CASSHVTSYTDTQYF.

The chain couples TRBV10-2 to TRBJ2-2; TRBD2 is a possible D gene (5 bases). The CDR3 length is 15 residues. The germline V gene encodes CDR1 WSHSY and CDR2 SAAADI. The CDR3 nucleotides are TGCGCTAACACTGACGAGGGAGTGAACACCGGGGAGCTGTTTTTT. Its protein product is CANTDEGVNTGELFF.